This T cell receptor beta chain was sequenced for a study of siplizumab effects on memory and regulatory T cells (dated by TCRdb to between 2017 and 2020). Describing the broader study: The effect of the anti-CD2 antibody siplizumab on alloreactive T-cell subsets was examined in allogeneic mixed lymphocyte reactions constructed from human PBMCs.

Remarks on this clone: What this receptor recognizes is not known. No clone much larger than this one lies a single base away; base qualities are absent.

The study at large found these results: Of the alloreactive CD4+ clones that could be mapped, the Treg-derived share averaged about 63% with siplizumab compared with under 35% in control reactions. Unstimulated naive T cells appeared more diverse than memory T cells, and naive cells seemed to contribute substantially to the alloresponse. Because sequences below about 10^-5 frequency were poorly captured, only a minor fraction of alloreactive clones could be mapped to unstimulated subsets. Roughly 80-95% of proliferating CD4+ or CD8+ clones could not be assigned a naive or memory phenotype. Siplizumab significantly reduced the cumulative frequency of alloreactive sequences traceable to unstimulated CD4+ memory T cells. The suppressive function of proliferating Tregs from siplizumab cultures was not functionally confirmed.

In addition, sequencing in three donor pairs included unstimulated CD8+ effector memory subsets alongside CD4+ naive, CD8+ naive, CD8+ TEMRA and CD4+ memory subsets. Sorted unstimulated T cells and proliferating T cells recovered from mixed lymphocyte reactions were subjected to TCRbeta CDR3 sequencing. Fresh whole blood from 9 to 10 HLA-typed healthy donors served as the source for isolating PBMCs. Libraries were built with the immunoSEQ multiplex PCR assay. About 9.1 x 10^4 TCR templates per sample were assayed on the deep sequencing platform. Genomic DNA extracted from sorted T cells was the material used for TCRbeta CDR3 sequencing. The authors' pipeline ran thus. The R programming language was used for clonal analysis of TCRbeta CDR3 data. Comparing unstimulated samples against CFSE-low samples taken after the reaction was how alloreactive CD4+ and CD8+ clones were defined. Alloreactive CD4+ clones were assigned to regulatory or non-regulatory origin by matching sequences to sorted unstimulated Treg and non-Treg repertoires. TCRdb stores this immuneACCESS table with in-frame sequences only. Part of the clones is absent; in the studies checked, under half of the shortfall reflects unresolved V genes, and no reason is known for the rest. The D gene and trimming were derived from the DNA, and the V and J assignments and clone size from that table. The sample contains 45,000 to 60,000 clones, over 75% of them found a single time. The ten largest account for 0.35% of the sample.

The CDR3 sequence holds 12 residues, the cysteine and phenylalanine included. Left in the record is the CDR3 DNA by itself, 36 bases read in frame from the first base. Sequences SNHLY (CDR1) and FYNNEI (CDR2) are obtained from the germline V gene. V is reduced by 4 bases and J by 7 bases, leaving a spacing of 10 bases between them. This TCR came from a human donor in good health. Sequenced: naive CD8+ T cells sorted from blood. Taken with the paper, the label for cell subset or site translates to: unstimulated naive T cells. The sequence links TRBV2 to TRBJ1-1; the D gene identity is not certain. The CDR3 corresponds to CASSAESFEAFF. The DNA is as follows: TGTGCCAGCAGTGCGGAGTCGTTTGAAGCTTTCTTT.